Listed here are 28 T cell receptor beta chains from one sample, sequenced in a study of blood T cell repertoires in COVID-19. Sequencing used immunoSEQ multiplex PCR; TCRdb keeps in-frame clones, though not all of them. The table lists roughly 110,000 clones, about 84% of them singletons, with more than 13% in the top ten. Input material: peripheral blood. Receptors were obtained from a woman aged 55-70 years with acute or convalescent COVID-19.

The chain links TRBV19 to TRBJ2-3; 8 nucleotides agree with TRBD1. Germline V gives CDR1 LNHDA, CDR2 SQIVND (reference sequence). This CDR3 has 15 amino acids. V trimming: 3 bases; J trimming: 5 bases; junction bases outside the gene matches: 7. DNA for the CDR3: TGTGCCAGTAGTATCGGGCGCAGGGGGCAAGATACGCAGTATTTT. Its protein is CASSIGRRGQDTQYF.

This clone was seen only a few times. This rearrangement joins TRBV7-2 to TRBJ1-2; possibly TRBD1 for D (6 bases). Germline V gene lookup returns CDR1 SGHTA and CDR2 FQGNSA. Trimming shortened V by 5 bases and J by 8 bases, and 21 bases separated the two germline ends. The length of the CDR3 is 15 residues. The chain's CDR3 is CASSPQAAGGGGYTF. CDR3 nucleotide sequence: TGTGCCAGCAGCCCCCAGGCAGCTGGGGGCGGGGGCTACACCTTC.

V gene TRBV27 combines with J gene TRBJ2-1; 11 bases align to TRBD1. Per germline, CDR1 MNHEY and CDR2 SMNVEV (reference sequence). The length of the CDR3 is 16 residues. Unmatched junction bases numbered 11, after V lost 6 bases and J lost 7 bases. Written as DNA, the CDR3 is TGTGCCAGCAGCGCCGGGACAGGGGGGCGGGGAAATGAGCAGTTCTTC. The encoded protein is CASSAGTGGRGNEQFF.

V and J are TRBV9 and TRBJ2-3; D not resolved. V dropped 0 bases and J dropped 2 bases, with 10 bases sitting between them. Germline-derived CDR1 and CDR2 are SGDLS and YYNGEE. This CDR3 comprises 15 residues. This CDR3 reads CASSVVPSSTDTQYF. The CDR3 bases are TGTGCCAGCAGCGTAGTACCCAGTTCCACAGATACGCAGTATTTT.

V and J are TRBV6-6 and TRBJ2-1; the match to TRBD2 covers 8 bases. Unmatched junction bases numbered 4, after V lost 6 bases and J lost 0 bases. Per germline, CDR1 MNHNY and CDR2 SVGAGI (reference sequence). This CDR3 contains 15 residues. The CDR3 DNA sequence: TGTGCCAGCAGCTCCGGGACTAGCTCCTACAATGAGCAGTTCTTC. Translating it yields CASSSGTSSYNEQFF.

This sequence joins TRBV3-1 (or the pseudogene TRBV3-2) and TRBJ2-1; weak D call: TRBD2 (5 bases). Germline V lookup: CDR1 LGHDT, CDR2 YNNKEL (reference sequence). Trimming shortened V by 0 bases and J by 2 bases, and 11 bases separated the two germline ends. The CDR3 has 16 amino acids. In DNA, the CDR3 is TGTGCCAGCAGCCAAGATAGGCAGCGGACCTACAATGAGCAGTTCTTC. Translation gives CASSQDRQRTYNEQFF.

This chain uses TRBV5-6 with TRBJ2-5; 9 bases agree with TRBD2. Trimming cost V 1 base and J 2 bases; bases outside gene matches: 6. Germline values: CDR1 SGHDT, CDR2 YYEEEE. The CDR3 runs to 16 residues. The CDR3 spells CASSLLAGGPQETQYF. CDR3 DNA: TGTGCCAGCAGCTTGTTGGCGGGGGGGCCTCAAGAGACCCAGTACTTC.

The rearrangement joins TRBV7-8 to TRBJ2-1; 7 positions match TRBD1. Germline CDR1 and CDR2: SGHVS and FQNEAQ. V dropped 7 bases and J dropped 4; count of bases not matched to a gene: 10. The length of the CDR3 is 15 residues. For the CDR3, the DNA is TGTGCCAGCATACCCCCGGGACAGCCTTACAATGAGCAGTTCTTC. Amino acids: CASIPPGQPYNEQFF.

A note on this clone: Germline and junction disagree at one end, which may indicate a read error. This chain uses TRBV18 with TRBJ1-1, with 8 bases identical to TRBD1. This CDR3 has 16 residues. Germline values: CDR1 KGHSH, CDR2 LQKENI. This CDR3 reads CASSPRGDRSNSEAFF. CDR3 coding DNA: TGTGCCAGCTCACCAAGGGGGGACAGGTCGAACAGTGAAGCTTTCTTT.

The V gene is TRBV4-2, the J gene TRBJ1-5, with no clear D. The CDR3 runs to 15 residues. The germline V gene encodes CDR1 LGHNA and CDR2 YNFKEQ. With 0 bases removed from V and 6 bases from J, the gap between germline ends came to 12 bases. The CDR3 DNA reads TGTGCCAGCAGCCAAGATAACGGGGTGGGTCAGCCCCAGCATTTT. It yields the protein CASSQDNGVGQPQHF.

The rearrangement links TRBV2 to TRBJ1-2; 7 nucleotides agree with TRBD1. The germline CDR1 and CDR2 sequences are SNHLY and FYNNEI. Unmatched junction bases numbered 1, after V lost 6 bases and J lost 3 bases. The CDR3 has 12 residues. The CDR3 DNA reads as TGTGCCAGCAGACAGGGGTACTATGGCTACACCTTC. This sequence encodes CASRQGYYGYTF.

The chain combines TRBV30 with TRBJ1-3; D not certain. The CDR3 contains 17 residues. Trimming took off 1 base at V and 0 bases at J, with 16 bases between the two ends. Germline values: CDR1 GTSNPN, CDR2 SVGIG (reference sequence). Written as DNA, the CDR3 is TGTGCCTGGAGTGCGGACTTCCGCCGCTTCTCTGGAAACACCATATATTTT. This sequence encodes CAWSADFRRFSGNTIYF.

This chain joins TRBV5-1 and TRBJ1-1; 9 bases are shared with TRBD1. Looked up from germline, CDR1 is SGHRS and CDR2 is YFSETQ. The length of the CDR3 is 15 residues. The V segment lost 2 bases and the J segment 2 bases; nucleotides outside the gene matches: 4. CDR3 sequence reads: CASSLGDRANTEAFF. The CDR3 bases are TGCGCCAGCAGCTTAGGGGACAGGGCAAACACTGAAGCTTTCTTT.

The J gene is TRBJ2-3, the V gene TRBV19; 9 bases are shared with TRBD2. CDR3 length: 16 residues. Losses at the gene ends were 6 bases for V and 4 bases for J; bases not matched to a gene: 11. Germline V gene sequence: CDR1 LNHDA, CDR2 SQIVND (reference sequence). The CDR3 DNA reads TGTGCCAGTAGCCCCCTAGCGGGAAGGGGCGCAGATACGCAGTATTTT. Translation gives CASSPLAGRGADTQYF.

The CDR3 loop reads CASSPGTQTTYEQYF. Here the CDR3 DNA reads TGTGCCAGCAGTCCCGGGACACAAACCACCTACGAGCAGTACTTC. This rearrangement joins TRBV5-5 to TRBJ2-7; perhaps TRBD1 as D (6 bases). Germline lookup yields CDR1 SGHKS and CDR2 YYEKEE (reference sequence). Trimming took 5 bases from V and 2 from J, leaving 17 bases between them. This CDR3 has 15 residues.

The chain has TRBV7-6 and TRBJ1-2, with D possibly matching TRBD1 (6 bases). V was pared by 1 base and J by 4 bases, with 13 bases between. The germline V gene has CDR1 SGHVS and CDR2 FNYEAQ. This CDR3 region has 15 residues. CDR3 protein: CASSLGSGAVYGYTF. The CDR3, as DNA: TGTGCCAGCAGCTTAGGGTCAGGGGCCGTCTATGGCTACACCTTC.

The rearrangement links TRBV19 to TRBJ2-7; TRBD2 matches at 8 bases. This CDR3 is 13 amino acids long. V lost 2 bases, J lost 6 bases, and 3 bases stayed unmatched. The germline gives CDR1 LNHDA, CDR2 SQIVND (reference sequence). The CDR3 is CASSIIGGAEQYF. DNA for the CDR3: TGTGCCAGTAGTATAATCGGGGGGGCCGAGCAGTACTTC.

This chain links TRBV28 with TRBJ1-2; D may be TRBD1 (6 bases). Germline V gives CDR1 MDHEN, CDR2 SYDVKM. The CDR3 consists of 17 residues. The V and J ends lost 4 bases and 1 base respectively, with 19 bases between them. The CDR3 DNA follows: TGTGCCAGCAGTTGGTGGACAGAAAAATCTTTTAACTATGGCTACACCTTC. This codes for CASSWWTEKSFNYGYTF.

CDR3 nucleotide sequence: TGCGCCAGCAGCTTGGGGAGCTCGTCCGAGCAGTACTTC. Protein product: CASSLGSSSEQYF. The chain couples TRBV5-1 to TRBJ2-7; D is undetermined. CDR3 length: 13 residues. V was pared by 0 bases and J by 6 bases, with 10 bases between. Germline values: CDR1 SGHRS, CDR2 YFSETQ.

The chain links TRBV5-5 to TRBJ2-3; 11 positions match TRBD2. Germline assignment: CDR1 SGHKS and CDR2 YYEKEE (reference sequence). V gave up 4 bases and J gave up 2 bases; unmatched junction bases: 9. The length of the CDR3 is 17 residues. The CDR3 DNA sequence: TGTGCCAGCAGCGAAGGGGGGACTAGCGGCCCCACAGATACGCAGTATTTT. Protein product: CASSEGGTSGPTDTQYF.

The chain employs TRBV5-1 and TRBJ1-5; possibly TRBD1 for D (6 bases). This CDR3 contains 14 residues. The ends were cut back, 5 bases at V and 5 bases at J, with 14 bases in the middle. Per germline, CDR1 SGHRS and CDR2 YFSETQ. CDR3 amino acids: CASREGGKDQPQHF. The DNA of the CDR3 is TGCGCCAGCAGGGAGGGGGGGAAGGATCAGCCCCAGCATTTT.

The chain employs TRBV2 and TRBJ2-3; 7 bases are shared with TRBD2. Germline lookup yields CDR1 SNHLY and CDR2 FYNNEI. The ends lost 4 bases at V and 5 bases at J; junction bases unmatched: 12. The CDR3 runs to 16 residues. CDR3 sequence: CASSARDYRLGDTQYF. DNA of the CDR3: TGTGCCAGCAGTGCCAGGGACTACCGGTTGGGAGATACGCAGTATTTT. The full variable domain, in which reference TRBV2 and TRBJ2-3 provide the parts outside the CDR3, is EPEVTQTPSHQVTQMGQEVILRCVPISNHLYFYWYRQILGQKVEFLVSFYNNEISEKSEIFDDQFSVERPDGSNFTLKIRSTKLEDSAMYFCASSARDYRLGDTQYFGPGTRLTVL.

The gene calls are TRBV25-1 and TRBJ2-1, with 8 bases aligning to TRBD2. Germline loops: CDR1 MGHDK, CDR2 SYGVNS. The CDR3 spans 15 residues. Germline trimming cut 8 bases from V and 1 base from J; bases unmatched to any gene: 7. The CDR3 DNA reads TGTGCCAGCCGTTATAGCGGGATGTCCTACAATGAGCAGTTCTTC. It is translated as CASRYSGMSYNEQFF.

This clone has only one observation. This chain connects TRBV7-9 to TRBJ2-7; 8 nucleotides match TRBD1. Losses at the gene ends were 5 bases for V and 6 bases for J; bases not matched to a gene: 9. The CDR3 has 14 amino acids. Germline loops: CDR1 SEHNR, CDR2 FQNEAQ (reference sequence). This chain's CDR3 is CASSRGQGESEQYF. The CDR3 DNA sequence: TGTGCCAGCAGCCGCGGACAGGGTGAATCCGAGCAGTACTTC.

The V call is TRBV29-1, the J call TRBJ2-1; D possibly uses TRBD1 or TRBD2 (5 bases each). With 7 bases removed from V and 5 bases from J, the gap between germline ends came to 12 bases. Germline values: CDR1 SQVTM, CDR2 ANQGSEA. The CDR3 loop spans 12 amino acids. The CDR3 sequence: CSGGYYDNEQFF. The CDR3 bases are TGCAGCGGGGGGTACTACGACAATGAGCAGTTCTTC.

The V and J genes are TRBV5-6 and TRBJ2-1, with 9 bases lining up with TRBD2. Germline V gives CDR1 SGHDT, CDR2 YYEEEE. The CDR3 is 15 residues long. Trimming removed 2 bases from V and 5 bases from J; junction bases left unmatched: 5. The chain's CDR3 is CASSLWRGGDNEQFF. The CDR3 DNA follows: TGTGCCAGCAGCTTATGGCGGGGGGGCGACAATGAGCAGTTCTTC.

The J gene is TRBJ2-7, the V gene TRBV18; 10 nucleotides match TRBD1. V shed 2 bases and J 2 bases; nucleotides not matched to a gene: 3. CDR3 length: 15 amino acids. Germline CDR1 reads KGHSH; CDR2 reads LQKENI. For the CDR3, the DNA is TGTGCCAGCTCACCAGCCGGGACAGGGGCCTACGAGCAGTACTTC. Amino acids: CASSPAGTGAYEQYF.

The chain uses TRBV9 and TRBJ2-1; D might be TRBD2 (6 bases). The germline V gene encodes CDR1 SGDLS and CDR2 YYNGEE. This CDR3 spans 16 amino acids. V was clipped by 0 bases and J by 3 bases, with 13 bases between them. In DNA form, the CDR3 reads TGTGCCAGCAGCGTAGGGTCTAGCGACCTCTACAATGAGCAGTTCTTC. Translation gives CASSVGSSDLYNEQFF.